The 18 T cell receptor beta chains reported below all come from one sample, sequenced in a study of identical twins. TCRdb re-called the 5' RACE reads through MiXCR, storing one row per CDR3 protein. Among 400,000 or so distinct CDR3 sequences listed, 7% to 9.5% were seen once. The sample comprised naive T cells sorted from blood. The receptors originated from a woman between 50 and 59 years old in good health.

This clonotype turned up a few times. The chain is built from TRBV12-3 or TRBV12-4 and TRBJ2-5, with TRBD2 matching 12 bases. This CDR3 comprises 15 residues. Germline trimming cut 6 bases from V and 4 bases from J; bases unmatched to any gene: 6. The CDR3 is CASREGLAGRETQYF. The CDR3 DNA is TGTGCCAGCAGAGAAGGACTAGCGGGACGAGAGACCCAGTACTTC.

This clonotype turned up a few times. This chain connects TRBV5-1 to TRBJ2-1, with D perhaps being TRBD1 or TRBD2 (5 bases each). The CDR3 loop spans 13 amino acids. Deletions cut 4 bases from V and 8 bases from J, with 13 bases between. Germline V lookup: CDR1 SGHRS, CDR2 YFSETQ. This chain's CDR3 is CASSPLQEDEQFF. The CDR3 nucleotides read TGCGCCAGCAGCCCGTTACAGGAGGATGAGCAGTTCTTC. Together with reference TRBV5-1 and TRBJ2-1, the CDR3 gives the full variable domain: KAGVTQTPRYLIKTRGQQVTLSCSPISGHRSVSWYQQTPGQGLQFLFEYFSETQRNKGNFPGRFSGRQFSNSRSEMNVSTLELGDSALYLCASSPLQEDEQFFGPGTRLTVL.

This clonotype was picked up many times. The chain employs TRBV4-1 and TRBJ2-1, with D possibly being TRBD2 (5 bases). This CDR3 spans 16 amino acids. V gave up 1 base and J gave up 0 bases, with 10 bases separating them. The germline gives CDR1 MGHRA, CDR2 YSYEKL. CDR3 coding DNA: TGCGCCAGCAGCCAAGTTCGAGGGAACTCCTACAATGAGCAGTTCTTC. It translates to CASSQVRGNSYNEQFF.

J is TRBJ2-1 and V is TRBV11-2; D may be TRBD1 (6 bases). The CDR3 consists of 11 residues. CDR1 and CDR2 from the germline V gene are SGHAT and FQNNGV. Trimming took 2 bases from V and 14 from J, leaving 10 bases between them. CDR3 nucleotide sequence: TGTGCCAGCAGCTTACAGGGGATAAAGTTCTTC. The encoded protein is CASSLQGIKFF.

Ten or more counts support this clonotype. The CDR3 is CASSPGGRDIQYF. The CDR3 coding sequence is TGTGCCAGCAGCCCTGGGGGGAGGGACATTCAGTACTTC. V is TRBV7-8 and J is TRBJ2-4; 7 bases agree with TRBD2. V lost 5 bases, J lost 8 bases, and 6 bases stayed unmatched. The CDR3 loop spans 13 amino acids. CDR1 and CDR2 from the germline V gene are SGHVS and FQNEAQ.

This sequence joins TRBV5-4 and TRBJ2-5; D is ambiguous. The CDR3 loop spans 15 amino acids. Germline CDR1 is SGHNT and CDR2 is YYREEE (reference sequence). Trimming cost V 0 bases and J 0 bases, with 9 bases left between them. CDR3 protein: CASSLEGPNQETQYF. CDR3 nucleotides: TGTGCCAGCAGCTTGGAAGGGCCTAACCAAGAGACCCAGTACTTC.

This clonotype was detected a few times. The rearrangement uses TRBV7-9 and TRBJ2-1, with D uncertain. Trimming stripped 4 bases from V and 0 bases from J, with 10 bases between. The germline V gene encodes CDR1 SEHNR and CDR2 FQNEAQ (reference sequence). The CDR3 is 15 amino acids. The CDR3 DNA reads TGTGCCAGCAGCTCCGCGGATGGCTCCTACAATGAGCAGTTCTTC. It codes for CASSSADGSYNEQFF.

Only a few counts were recorded for this clonotype. The V gene is TRBV11-3, the J gene TRBJ2-1, with a tentative D call TRBD2 (5 bases). V shed 5 bases and J shed 4 bases, with 9 bases lying between them. Germline CDR1 is SGHNT and CDR2 is YENEEA. The length of the CDR3 is 13 residues. The CDR3 DNA sequence: TGTGCCAGCAGCCCACTAGTGTACAATGAGCAGTTCTTC. It yields the protein CASSPLVYNEQFF.

This clonotype was seen a few times. The V and J genes are TRBV20-1 and TRBJ2-7, with 8 bases fitting TRBD2. Trimming took 6 bases from V and 5 from J; bases not matched to a gene: 9. CDR3 size: 13 residues. From germline, CDR1 is DFQATT and CDR2 SNEGSKA (reference sequence). This CDR3 reads CSAEAGEEDEQYF. The CDR3 coding sequence is TGCAGTGCGGAAGCGGGAGAAGAGGACGAGCAGTACTTC.

The V call is TRBV7-2, the J call TRBJ2-3; 12 bases line up with TRBD2. V lost 10 bases and J lost 2; bases outside the gene matches: 16. The CDR3 length is 18 residues. The germline V gene has CDR1 SGHTA and CDR2 FQGNSA. The CDR3 loop reads CATPGLAGGPYHTDTQYF. The CDR3 DNA reads TGTGCCACTCCGGGTCTAGCGGGAGGGCCATATCACACAGATACGCAGTATTTT.

This clonotype has more than one count but fewer than ten. V gene TRBV29-1 combines with J gene TRBJ2-3; the D gene is possibly TRBD2 (6 bases). Per the germline V gene, CDR1 is SQVTM and CDR2 is ANQGSEA. The CDR3 runs 15 residues. Deletions cut 6 bases from V and 1 base from J, with 17 bases between. CDR3 residues: CSVGPGAIGTDTQYF. The DNA of the CDR3 is TGCAGCGTGGGTCCGGGAGCCATTGGCACAGATACGCAGTATTTT.

The chain uses TRBV30 and TRBJ1-1, with D unresolved. The CDR3 loop spans 18 amino acids. Germline V gene lookup returns CDR1 GTSNPN and CDR2 SVGIG (reference sequence). Deletions cut 0 bases from V and 3 bases from J, with 23 bases between. CDR3 nucleotides: TGTGCCTGGAGTGTAGCCAGGTGGGGTAAGGTCGTGTACACTGAAGCTTTCTTT. It is translated as CAWSVARWGKVVYTEAFF.

This clonotype is a singleton in its sample. The chain is built from TRBV5-1 and TRBJ2-1; D is perhaps TRBD2 (5 bases). The V end lost 2 bases, the J end lost 14 bases, and 17 bases lay between the germline ends. The CDR3 length is 13 residues. From germline, CDR1 is SGHRS and CDR2 YFSETQ. The CDR3 sequence is CASSFRPRAGEFF. CDR3 sequence (DNA): TGCGCCAGCAGCTTCCGCCCTAGGGCCGGGGAGTTCTTC.

This clonotype was detected a few times. The CDR3 bases are TGTGCCACCAGTGATTTGAAGCGGGAAGGAGAGACCCAGTACTTC. Its protein is CATSDLKREGETQYF. This chain joins TRBV24-1 and TRBJ2-5; 7 bases are shared with TRBD2. Germline CDR1 KGHDR, CDR2 SFDVKD. CDR3 length equals 15 residues. J lost 4 bases, V lost 0 bases, and 4 bases had no gene match.

In this sample, this clonotype turned up a few times. The rearrangement links TRBV12-3 or TRBV12-4 to TRBJ2-3; tentative D call: TRBD1 (6 bases). The CDR3 has 13 amino acids. V dropped 5 bases and J dropped 4 bases, with 10 bases sitting between them. The CDR3 nucleotides read TGTGCCAGCAGTGCCACAGGGTCAGATACGCAGTATTTT. As protein: CASSATGSDTQYF.

This clonotype was seen at least ten times. The genes are TRBV7-2 and TRBJ1-5; tentatively, D is TRBD1 (5 bases). The CDR3 spans 15 residues. The ends were cut back, 2 bases at V and 5 bases at J, with 13 bases in the middle. CDR1 and CDR2 (germline): SGHTA, FQGNSA. CDR3: CASSLSAGSHQPQHF. CDR3 nucleotides: TGTGCCAGCAGCTTATCGGCAGGGTCCCATCAGCCCCAGCATTTT.

This clonotype appeared a few times. This rearrangement joins TRBV20-1 to TRBJ2-3; D might be TRBD2 (6 bases). The CDR3 sequence is 16 residues long. V lost 0 bases, J lost 2 bases, and 15 bases lay in between. The germline gives CDR1 DFQATT, CDR2 SNEGSKA (reference sequence). In DNA, the CDR3 is TGCAGTGCTAGAGACCCACGGGACTCAGCCACAGATACGCAGTATTTT. Translated: CSARDPRDSATDTQYF.

The chain uses TRBV4-2 and TRBJ2-1; D may be TRBD1 (6 bases). The germline CDR1 and CDR2 sequences are LGHNA and YNFKEQ. With 0 bases removed from V and 0 bases from J, the gap between germline ends came to 12 bases. This CDR3 comprises 17 residues. CDR3 in DNA: TGTGCCAGCAGCCAAGAGGGGGCCGTTAGCTCCTACAATGAGCAGTTCTTC. It is translated as CASSQEGAVSSYNEQFF.